The rows below give T cell receptor beta chains drawn from one sample of a study of T cells in Graves' hyperthyroidism and ophthalmopathy. Using its own MiXCR run on the multiplex PCR reads, TCRdb lists one record per CDR3 protein. Of over 250,000 distinct CDR3 sequences listed, 25% to 30% are singletons. The sequenced sample was blood. These receptors were obtained from a man aged 40-49 years with Graves' hyperthyroidism that later progressed to Graves' ophthalmopathy. The CDR3 runs from the conserved cysteine through the conserved F or W. The order of the fields is J gene, CDR3 length, clone size, V gene, D gene, CDR3 DNA, CDR3 protein. D genes are given only for firm matches. Rows give clone size only sometimes, using once, few, many, or a class for an expanded clone.

TRBJ2-7 | 14 | many | TRBV7-9 | NA | TGTGCCAGCAGCTCGACAGGACCCTCAGGGGAGCAGTACTTC | CASSSTGPSGEQYF
TRBJ2-7 | 16 | NA | TRBV6-5 | TRBD2 | TGTGCCAGCAGTTACTCTCCTAGCGGGACCTCCTACGAGCAGTACTTC | CASSYSPSGTSYEQYF
TRBJ1-1 | 11 | many | TRBV30 | NA | TGTGCCTGGACGACGGTCACTGAAGCTTTCTTT | CAWTTVTEAFF
TRBJ1-1 | 16 | few | TRBV19 | NA | TGTGCCAGTAGTATAGGCATGGGCAGTTCTAACACTGAAGCTTTCTTT | CASSIGMGSSNTEAFF
TRBJ2-7 | 15 | many | TRBV28 | NA | TGTGCCAGCAGTGCCCCGGGACTGCGTACCTACGAGCAGTACTTC | CASSAPGLRTYEQYF
TRBJ2-6 | 16 | many | TRBV12-3/TRBV12-4 | NA | TGTGCCAGCAGCGTCGGAGGCATCCCTGGGGCCAACGTCCTGACTTTC | CASSVGGIPGANVLTF
TRBJ1-3 | 15 | many | TRBV24-1 | NA | TGTGCCACCAGTGAAAGTGGGGACCCCGTGAGGACCATATATTTT | CATSESGDPVRTIYF
TRBJ1-3 | 14 | NA | TRBV28 | NA | TGTGCCAGCAGTTTAGACAGCGCTGGAAACACCATATATTTT | CASSLDSAGNTIYF
TRBJ1-2 | 12 | few | TRBV6-2/TRBV6-3 | NA | TGTGCCAGCAGTTACGGTCCAGGGGGCTACACCTTC | CASSYGPGGYTF
TRBJ2-5 | 14 | many | TRBV29-1 | NA | TGCAGCGTTATCCCAGGGGCATTACAAGAGACCCAGTACTTC | CSVIPGALQETQYF
TRBJ1-2 | 19 | NA | TRBV20-1 | NA | TGCAGTGCTAGAAGGGCAGCGCTTGAATACCGAAGTGACGCATATGGCTACACCTTC | CSARRAALEYRSDAYGYTF
TRBJ2-5 | 15 | NA | TRBV15 | NA | TGTGCCACCAGCAGAGATAGGGAGTTATCGGGGACCCAGTACTTC | CATSRDRELSGTQYF
TRBJ1-2 | 20 | many | TRBV20-1 | TRBD1 | TGCAGTGCTAGAGAAAACGGACTAAGGGGGCTCCTGGGGGTTATCTATGGCTACACCTTC | CSARENGLRGLLGVIYGYTF
TRBJ1-1 | 14 | many | TRBV19 | NA | TGTGCCAGTAGTTCTTTGACAGTGAACACTGAAGCTTTCTTT | CASSSLTVNTEAFF
TRBJ1-1 | 15 | many | TRBV10-1 | NA | TGCGCCAGCAGTGAACACAGGGAAATGAACACTGAAGCTTTCTTT | CASSEHREMNTEAFF
TRBJ2-2 | 16 | many | TRBV6-5 | NA | TGTGCCAGCAGTTTTGACGGATTATATAACACCGGGGAGCTGTTTTTT | CASSFDGLYNTGELFF
TRBJ1-2 | 12 | NA | TRBV6-2/TRBV6-3 | TRBD1 | TGTGCCACTCAGGGGGCACGAAGTGGCTACACCTTC | CATQGARSGYTF
TRBJ2-5 | 16 | many | TRBV6-5 | TRBD1 | TGTGCCAGCACTCGCGTGGGACAGGGGTCACAAGAGACCCAGTACTTC | CASTRVGQGSQETQYF
TRBJ2-7 | 15 | many | TRBV10-3 | NA | TGTGCCATCAGTGAGGCTCCTACCGACCCCTACGAGCAGTACTTC | CAISEAPTDPYEQYF
TRBJ2-5 | 14 | NA | TRBV6-5 | NA | TGTGCCAGCAATTACCAGGACAGACAAGAGACCCAGTACTTC | CASNYQDRQETQYF
TRBJ2-5 | 13 | NA | TRBV7-8 | NA | TGTGCCAGCAGCTTCGATGGGCAAGAGACCCAGTACTTC | CASSFDGQETQYF
TRBJ2-7 | 11 | many | TRBV12-3/TRBV12-4 | NA | TGTGCCAGCAGCCAGGCGGGGGAGCAGTACTTC | CASSQAGEQYF
TRBJ1-2 | 14 | many | TRBV29-1 | NA | TGCAGCATCCGGACCTCGGGACAAATCTATGGCTACACCTTC | CSIRTSGQIYGYTF
TRBJ1-3 | 13 | few | TRBV29-1 | NA | TGCAGCGTACCAACCAACTCTGGAAACACCATATATTTT | CSVPTNSGNTIYF
TRBJ2-7 | 13 | many | TRBV20-1 | NA | TGCAGTGCTAGAGGAGGGGCCTCCTACGAGCAGTACTTC | CSARGGASYEQYF
TRBJ2-7 | 14 | many | TRBV7-2 | TRBD2 | TGTGCCAGCAGACCTAGCGGTGGCTCCTACGAGCAGTACTTC | CASRPSGGSYEQYF
TRBJ2-7 | 17 | NA | TRBV6-5 | NA | TGTGCCAGCAGTTACGGGAGACGGGCAGCAACCCCCTACGAGCAGTACTTC | CASSYGRRAATPYEQYF
TRBJ1-2 | 15 | NA | TRBV7-8 | TRBD1 | TGTGCCAGCAGCTTAGGGGACAGGGGGCCCAGTGGCTACACCTTC | CASSLGDRGPSGYTF
TRBJ2-7 | 13 | NA | TRBV28 | TRBD1 | TGTGCCAGCACCCTCCCGACAGGGGACGAGCAGTACTTC | CASTLPTGDEQYF
TRBJ2-7 | 14 | many | TRBV11-2 | NA | TGTGCCAGCAGCTTAGCGGAAGGGGCCTACGAGCAGTACTTC | CASSLAEGAYEQYF
TRBJ2-7 | 15 | many | TRBV24-1 | NA | TGTGCCACCAGTGATTCTCGGGATAGCTCCTACGAGCAGTACTTC | CATSDSRDSSYEQYF
TRBJ2-5 | 15 | NA | TRBV12-5 | NA | TGTGCTAGTGGTCCTCTGGGCCTTGGGAAAGAGACCCAGTACTTC | CASGPLGLGKETQYF
TRBJ2-2 | 16 | many | TRBV7-8 | TRBD2 | TGTGCCACCGACTTTAGCGGGAGGCGGAACACCGGGGAGCTGTTTTTT | CATDFSGRRNTGELFF
TRBJ2-5 | 14 | many | TRBV12-3/TRBV12-4 | TRBD1 | TGTGCCAGCATTGACCGCAGGGGGTCAGAGACCCAGTACTTC | CASIDRRGSETQYF
TRBJ1-1 | 13 | many | TRBV20-1 | NA | TGCAGTGCTAGTGTGAGCCTGAACACTGAAGCTTTCTTT | CSASVSLNTEAFF
TRBJ2-5 | 15 | many | TRBV20-1 | TRBD1 | TGCAGTGCTAGAGCTACCGGGACAGGGGTCGAGACCCAGTACTTC | CSARATGTGVETQYF
TRBJ1-1 | 15 | many | TRBV6-1 | NA | TGTGCCAGCACCCTCACACGGAGGATGAACACTGAAGCTTTCTTT | CASTLTRRMNTEAFF
TRBJ2-5 | 15 | few | TRBV12-3/TRBV12-4 | NA | TGTGCCAGCACCCGCGGTTCTACGTACCAAGAGACCCAGTACTTC | CASTRGSTYQETQYF
TRBJ2-5 | 21 | many | TRBV4-1 | TRBD2 | TGCGCCAGCAGCCAACTGACCGGGACTAGCGGGAGGGCCGGATTTATAGAGACCCAGTACTTC | CASSQLTGTSGRAGFIETQYF
TRBJ2-5 | 15 | many | TRBV6-5 | NA | TGTGCCAGCAGTTACCGCCGGGCCGTCCAGGAGACCCAGTACTTC | CASSYRRAVQETQYF
TRBJ2-7 | 15 | NA | TRBV6-2/TRBV6-3 | TRBD1 | TGTGCCAGCAGTTACTCGGACAGGGTTATCTACGAGCAGTACTTC | CASSYSDRVIYEQYF
TRBJ2-7 | 13 | many | TRBV11-2 | NA | TGTGCCAGCAGCTTAAGTAGCGGCTACGAGCAGTACTTC | CASSLSSGYEQYF
TRBJ1-1 | 14 | many | TRBV6-5 | TRBD1 | TGTGCCAGCAGTTGGACAGGGGATAGCACTGAAGCTTTCTTT | CASSWTGDSTEAFF
TRBJ2-7 | 16 | NA | TRBV6-1 | TRBD1 | TGTGCCAGCAGTCGTCGCCTGGGGACAGCTTCCTACGAGCAGTACTTC | CASSRRLGTASYEQYF
TRBJ2-5 | 13 | many | TRBV7-3 | NA | TGTGCCAGCAGCTCGGTACCTGGGGAGACCCAGTACTTC | CASSSVPGETQYF
TRBJ2-7 | 13 | many | TRBV20-1 | NA | TGCAGTGCTAGGGGGCAGGTCTTAGCGCAGCAGTACTTC | CSARGQVLAQQYF